This T cell receptor beta chain comes out of a study of blood T cell repertoires in COVID-19. Study at large: Sources were T cells, B-cell-depleted T cells, or PBMCs; the material itself was cDNA or gDNA.

Per the germline V gene, CDR1 is MNHNY and CDR2 is SVGAGI (reference sequence). The CDR3 runs to 14 residues. V lost 2 bases, J lost 5 bases, and 12 bases lay in between. TCRdb's table, derived via immunoSEQ multiplex PCR, lists solely in-frame clones and lacks some. Here the sample spans roughly 250,000 clones, about 79% being singletons. The TCR was taken from a woman of 80 years or more with acute or convalescent COVID-19. This rearrangement joins TRBV6-6 to TRBJ2-5; perhaps TRBD1 as D (5 bases). The specimen was peripheral blood. The CDR3 DNA sequence: TGTGCCAGCAGTTACGGTGGGGCGGAGGAGACCCAGTACTTC. It translates to CASSYGGAEETQYF.